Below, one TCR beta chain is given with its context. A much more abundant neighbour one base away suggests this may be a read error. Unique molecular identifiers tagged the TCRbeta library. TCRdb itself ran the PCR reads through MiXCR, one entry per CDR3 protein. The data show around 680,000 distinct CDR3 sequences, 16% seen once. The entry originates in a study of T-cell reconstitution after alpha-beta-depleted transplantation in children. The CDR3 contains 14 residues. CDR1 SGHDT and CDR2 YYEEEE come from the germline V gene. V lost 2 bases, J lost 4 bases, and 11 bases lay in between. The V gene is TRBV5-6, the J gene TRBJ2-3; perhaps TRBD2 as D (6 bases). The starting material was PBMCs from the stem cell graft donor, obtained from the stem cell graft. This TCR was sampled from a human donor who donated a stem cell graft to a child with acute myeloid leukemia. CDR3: CASSFSGRPDTQYF. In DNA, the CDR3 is TGTGCCAGCAGCTTCTCCGGGAGACCAGATACGCAGTATTTT.